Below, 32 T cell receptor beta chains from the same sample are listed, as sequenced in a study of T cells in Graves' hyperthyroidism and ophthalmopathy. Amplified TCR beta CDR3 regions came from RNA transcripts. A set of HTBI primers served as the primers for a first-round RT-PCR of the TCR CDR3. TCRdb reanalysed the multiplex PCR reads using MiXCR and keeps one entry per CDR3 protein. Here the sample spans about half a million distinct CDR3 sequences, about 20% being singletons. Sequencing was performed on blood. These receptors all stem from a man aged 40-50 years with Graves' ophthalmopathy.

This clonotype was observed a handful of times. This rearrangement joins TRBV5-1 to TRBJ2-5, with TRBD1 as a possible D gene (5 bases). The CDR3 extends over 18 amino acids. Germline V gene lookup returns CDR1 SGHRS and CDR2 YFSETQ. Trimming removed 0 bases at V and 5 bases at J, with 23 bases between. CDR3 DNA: TGCGCCAGCAGCTTGGGACGAGCTGCCTACTTACCAGGGGAGACCCAGTACTTC. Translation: CASSLGRAAYLPGETQYF.

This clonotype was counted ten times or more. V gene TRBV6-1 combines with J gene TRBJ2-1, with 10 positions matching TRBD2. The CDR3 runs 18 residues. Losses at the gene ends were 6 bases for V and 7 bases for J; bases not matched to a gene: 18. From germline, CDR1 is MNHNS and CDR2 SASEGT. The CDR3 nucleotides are TGTGCCAGCAGCGAACAAGTAACGCTAGCGGGAGTTGGTAATGAGCAGTTCTTC. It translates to CASSEQVTLAGVGNEQFF.

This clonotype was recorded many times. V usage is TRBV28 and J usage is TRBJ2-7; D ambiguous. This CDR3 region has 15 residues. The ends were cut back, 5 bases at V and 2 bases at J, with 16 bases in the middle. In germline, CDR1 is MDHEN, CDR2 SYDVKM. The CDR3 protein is CASSSLGQLAYEQYF. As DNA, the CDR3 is TGTGCCAGCAGTAGCCTCGGGCAGCTAGCCTACGAGCAGTACTTC.

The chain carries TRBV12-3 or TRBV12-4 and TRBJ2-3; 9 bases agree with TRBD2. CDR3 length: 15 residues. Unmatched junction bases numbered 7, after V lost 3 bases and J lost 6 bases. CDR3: CASSFPGGGVDTQYF. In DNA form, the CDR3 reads TGTGCCAGCAGTTTTCCCGGCGGGGGGGTGGATACGCAGTATTTT.

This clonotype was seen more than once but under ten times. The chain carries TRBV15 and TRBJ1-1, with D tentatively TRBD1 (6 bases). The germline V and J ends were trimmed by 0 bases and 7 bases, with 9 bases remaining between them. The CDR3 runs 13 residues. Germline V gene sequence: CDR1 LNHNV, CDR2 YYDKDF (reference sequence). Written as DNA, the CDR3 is TGTGCCACCAGCAGAGATATAGGGGGTGAAGCTTTCTTT. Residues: CATSRDIGGEAFF.

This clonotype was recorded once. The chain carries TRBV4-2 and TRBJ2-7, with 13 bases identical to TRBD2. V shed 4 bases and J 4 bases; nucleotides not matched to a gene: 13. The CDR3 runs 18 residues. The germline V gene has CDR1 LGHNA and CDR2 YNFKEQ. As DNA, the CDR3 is TGTGCCAGCAGCCCACATGGGACTAGCGGGACAGGGGGGTACGAGCAGTACTTC. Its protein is CASSPHGTSGTGGYEQYF.

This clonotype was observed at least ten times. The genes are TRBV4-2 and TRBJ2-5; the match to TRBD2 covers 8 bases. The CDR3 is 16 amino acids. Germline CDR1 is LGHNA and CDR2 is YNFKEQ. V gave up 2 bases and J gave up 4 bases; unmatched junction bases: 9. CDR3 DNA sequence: TGTGCCAGCAGCCAATGGGTCGGGGGGGCCGGAGAGACCCAGTACTTC. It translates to CASSQWVGGAGETQYF.

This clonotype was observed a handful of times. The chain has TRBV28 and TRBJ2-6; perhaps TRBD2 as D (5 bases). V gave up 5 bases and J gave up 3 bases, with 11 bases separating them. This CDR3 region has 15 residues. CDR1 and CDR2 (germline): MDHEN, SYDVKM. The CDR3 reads CASSGPGDGANVLTF. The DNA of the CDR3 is TGTGCCAGCAGTGGGCCCGGGGATGGGGCCAACGTCCTGACTTTC.

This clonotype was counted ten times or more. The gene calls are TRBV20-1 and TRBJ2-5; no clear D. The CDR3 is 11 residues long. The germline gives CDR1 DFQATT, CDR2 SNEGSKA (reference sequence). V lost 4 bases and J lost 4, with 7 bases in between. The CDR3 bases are TGCAGTGCTAATGTGGTAGAGACCCAGTACTTC. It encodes CSANVVETQYF.

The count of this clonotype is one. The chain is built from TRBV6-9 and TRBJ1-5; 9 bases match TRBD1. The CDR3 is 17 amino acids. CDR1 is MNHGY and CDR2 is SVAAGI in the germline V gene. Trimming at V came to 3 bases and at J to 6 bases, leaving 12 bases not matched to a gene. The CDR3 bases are TGTGCCAGCAGTTACCCCCCCTGGGACAGGGAACGTCAGCCCCAGCATTTT. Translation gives CASSYPPWDRERQPQHF.

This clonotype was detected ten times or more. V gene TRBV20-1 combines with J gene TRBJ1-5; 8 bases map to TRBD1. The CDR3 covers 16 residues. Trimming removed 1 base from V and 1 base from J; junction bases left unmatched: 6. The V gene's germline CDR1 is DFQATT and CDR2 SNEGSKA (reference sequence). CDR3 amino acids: CSARGLQGVSNQPQHF. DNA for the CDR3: TGCAGTGCTAGAGGGCTACAGGGGGTCAGCAATCAGCCCCAGCATTTT.

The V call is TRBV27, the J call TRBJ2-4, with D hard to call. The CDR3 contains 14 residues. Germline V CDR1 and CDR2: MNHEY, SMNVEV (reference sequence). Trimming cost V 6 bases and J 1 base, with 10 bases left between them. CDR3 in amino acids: CASRGPGAKNIQYF. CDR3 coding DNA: TGTGCCAGCAGAGGTCCTGGGGCCAAAAACATTCAGTACTTC.

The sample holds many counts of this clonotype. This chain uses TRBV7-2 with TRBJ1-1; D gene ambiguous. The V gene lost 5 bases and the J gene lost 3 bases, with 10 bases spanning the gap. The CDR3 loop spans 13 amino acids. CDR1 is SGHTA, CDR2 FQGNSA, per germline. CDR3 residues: CASSGYRYTEAFF. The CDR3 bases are TGTGCCAGCAGCGGGTACCGCTACACTGAAGCTTTCTTT.

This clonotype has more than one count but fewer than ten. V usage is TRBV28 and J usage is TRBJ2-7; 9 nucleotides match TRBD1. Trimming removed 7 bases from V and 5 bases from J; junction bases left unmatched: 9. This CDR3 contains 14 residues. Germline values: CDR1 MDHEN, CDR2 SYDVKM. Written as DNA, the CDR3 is TGTGCCAGCACCGGGGACAGGGAGGTCGACGAGCAGTACTTC. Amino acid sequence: CASTGDREVDEQYF.

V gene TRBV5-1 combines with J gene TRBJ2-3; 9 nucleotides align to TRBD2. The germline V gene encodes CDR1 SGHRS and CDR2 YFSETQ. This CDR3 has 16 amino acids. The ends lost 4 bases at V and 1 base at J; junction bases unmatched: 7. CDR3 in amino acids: CASSSTGLAGTDTQYF. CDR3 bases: TGCGCCAGCAGCAGTACGGGACTAGCAGGCACAGATACGCAGTATTTT.

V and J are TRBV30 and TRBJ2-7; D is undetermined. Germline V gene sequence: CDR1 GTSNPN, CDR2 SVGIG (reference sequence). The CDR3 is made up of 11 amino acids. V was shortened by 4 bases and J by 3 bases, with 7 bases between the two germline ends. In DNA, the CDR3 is TGTGCCTGGACCTCCCTCTACGAGCAGTACTTC. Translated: CAWTSLYEQYF.

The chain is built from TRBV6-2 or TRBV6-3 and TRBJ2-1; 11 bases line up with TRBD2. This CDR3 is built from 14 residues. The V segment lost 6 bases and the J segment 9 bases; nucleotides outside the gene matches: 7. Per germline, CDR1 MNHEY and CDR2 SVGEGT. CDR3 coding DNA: TGTGCCAGCAGGGATAGCGGGAGGGCCGGTGAGCAGTTCTTC. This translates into CASRDSGRAGEQFF.

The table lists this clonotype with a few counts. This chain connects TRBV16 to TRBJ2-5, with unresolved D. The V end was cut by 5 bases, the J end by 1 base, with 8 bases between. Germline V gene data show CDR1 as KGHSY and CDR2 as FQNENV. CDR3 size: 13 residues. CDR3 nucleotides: TGTGCCAGCAGCGTCTTAAGCCAAGAGACCCAGTACTTC. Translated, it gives CASSVLSQETQYF.

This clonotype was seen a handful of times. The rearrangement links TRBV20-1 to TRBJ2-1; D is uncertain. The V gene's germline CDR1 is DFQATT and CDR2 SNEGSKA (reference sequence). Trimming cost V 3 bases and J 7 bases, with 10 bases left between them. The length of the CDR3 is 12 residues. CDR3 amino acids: CSARGIRNEQFF. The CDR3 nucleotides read TGCAGTGCTAGGGGGATAAGGAATGAGCAGTTCTTC.

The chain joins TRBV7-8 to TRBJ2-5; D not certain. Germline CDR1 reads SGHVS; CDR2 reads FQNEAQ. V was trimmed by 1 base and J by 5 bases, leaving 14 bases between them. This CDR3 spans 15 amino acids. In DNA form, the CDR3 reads TGTGCCAGCAGCTTAGACCCTACCTTTGTCGAGACCCAGTACTTC. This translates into CASSLDPTFVETQYF.

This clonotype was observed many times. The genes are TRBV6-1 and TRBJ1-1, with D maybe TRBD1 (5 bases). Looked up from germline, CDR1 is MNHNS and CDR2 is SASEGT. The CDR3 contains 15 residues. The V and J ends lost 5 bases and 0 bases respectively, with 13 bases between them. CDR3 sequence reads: CASSQYGTLNTEAFF. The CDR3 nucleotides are TGTGCCAGCAGTCAGTACGGGACGTTGAACACTGAAGCTTTCTTT.

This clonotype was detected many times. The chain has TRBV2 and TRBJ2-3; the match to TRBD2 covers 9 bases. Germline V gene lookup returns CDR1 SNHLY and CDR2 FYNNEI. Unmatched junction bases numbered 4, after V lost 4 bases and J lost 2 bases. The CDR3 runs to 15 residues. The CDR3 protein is CASSAPSGDTDTQYF. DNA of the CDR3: TGTGCCAGCAGTGCCCCTAGCGGGGACACAGATACGCAGTATTTT.

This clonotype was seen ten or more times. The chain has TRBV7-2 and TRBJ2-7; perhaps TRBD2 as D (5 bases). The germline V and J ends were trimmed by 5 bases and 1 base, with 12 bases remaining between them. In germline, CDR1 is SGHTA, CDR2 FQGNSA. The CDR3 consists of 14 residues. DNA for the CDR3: TGTGCCAGCAGCGGCGGCTCGGGGTCCTACGAGCAGTACTTC. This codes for CASSGGSGSYEQYF.

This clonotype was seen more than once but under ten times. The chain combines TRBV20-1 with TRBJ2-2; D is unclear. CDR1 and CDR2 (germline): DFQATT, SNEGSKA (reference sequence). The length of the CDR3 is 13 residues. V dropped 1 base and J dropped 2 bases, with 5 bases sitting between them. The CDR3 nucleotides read TGCAGTGCTAGAGGTGCTAACACCGGGGAGCTGTTTTTT. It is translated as CSARGANTGELFF.

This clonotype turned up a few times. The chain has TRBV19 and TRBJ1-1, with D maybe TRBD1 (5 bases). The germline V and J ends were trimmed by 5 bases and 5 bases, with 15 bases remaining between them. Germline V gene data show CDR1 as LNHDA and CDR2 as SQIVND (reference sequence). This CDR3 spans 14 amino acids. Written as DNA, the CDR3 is TGTGCCAGTAGTTTACGCCCGGACAAAACTGAAGCTTTCTTT. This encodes CASSLRPDKTEAFF.

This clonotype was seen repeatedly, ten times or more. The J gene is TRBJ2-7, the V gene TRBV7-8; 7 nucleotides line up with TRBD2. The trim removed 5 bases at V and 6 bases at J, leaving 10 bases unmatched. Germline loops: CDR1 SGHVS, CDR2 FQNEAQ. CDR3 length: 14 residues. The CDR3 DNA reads TGTGCCAGCAGCAGGGCGCGGGAGACGACCGAGCAGTACTTC. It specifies CASSRARETTEQYF.

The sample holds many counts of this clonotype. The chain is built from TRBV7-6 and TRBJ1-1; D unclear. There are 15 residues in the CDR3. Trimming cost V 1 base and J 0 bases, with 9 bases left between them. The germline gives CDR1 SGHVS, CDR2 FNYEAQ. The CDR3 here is CASSLGGGLNTEAFF. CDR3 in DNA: TGTGCCAGCAGCTTAGGAGGAGGGCTGAACACTGAAGCTTTCTTT.

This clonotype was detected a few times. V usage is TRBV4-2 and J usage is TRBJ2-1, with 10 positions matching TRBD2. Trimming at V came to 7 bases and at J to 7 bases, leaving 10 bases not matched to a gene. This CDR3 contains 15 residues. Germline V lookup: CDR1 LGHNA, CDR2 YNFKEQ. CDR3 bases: TGTGCCAGCATGGCTGGGCTAGCGGGAGTTAATGAGCAGTTCTTC. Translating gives CASMAGLAGVNEQFF.

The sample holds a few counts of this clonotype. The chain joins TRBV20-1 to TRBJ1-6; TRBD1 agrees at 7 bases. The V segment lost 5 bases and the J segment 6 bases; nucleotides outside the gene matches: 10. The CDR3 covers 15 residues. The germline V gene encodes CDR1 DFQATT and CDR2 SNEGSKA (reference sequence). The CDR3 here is CSAGTAQNLNSPLHF. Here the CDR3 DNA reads TGCAGTGCTGGGACAGCACAAAACCTTAATTCACCCCTCCACTTT.

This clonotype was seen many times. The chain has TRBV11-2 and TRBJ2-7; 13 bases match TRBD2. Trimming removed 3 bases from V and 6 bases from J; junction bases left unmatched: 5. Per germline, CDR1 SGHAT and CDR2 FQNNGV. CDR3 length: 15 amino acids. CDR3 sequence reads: CASSLGGTSGAEQYF. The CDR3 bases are TGTGCCAGCAGCTTGGGGGGGACTAGCGGGGCCGAGCAGTACTTC.

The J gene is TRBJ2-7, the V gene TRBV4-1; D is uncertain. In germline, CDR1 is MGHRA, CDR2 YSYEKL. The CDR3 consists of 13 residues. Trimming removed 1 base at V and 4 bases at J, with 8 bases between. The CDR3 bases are TGCGCCAGCAGCCAAGTCCCGCGGTACGAGCAGTACTTC. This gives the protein CASSQVPRYEQYF.

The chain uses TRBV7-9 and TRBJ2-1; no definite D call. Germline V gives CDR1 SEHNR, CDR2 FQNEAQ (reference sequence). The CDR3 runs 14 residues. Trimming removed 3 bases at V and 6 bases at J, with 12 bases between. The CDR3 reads CASSFSRASNEQFF. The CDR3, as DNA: TGTGCCAGCAGCTTTAGTCGGGCTAGCAATGAGCAGTTCTTC.